Below, 18 T cell receptor beta chains from the same sample are listed, as sequenced in a study of T cell responses to AZD1222 COVID-19 vaccine. Assay: immunoSEQ multiplex PCR; the TCRdb copy retains only in-frame clones and omits some. The table includes approximately 210,000 clones, less than 95% detected once. Sequences were derived from peripheral blood, sampled 28 days after the second dose of the MenACWY control vaccine. Receptors originate from an adult who received the MenACWY meningococcal vaccine as a control.

The chain links TRBV5-1 to TRBJ2-3, with 8 bases aligning to TRBD2. In germline, CDR1 is SGHRS, CDR2 YFSETQ. J was trimmed by 2 bases and V by 4 bases; bases with no gene match: 6. The CDR3 has 15 amino acids. CDR3 sequence: CASSALAGITDTQYF. The CDR3 DNA is TGCGCCAGCAGCGCCTTAGCGGGGATCACAGATACGCAGTATTTT.

This rearrangement joins TRBV7-8 to TRBJ2-2; perhaps TRBD2 as D (6 bases). Germline CDR1 is SGHVS and CDR2 is FQNEAQ. V shed 3 bases and J shed 5 bases, with 16 bases lying between them. The CDR3 extends over 16 amino acids. The CDR3 DNA reads as TGTGCCAGCAGCTTTTCGGGGGTCCTTGTGACCGGGGAGCTGTTTTTT. Its translation: CASSFSGVLVTGELFF.

This clone occurred once. The sample has other DNA sequences that encode this CDR3 too. This chain uses TRBV19 with TRBJ1-5, with D hard to call. Trimming pared 1 base from V and 3 bases from J, leaving 4 bases between. This CDR3 has 13 residues. Germline-derived CDR1 and CDR2 are LNHDA and SQIVND (reference sequence). The CDR3 is CASSIVPNQPQHF. For the CDR3, the DNA is TGTGCCAGTAGTATAGTCCCCAATCAGCCCCAGCATTTT.

The chain employs TRBV5-1 and TRBJ2-6; the D gene is possibly TRBD1 (6 bases). This CDR3 is built from 16 residues. The germline CDR1 and CDR2 sequences are SGHRS and YFSETQ. V dropped 5 bases and J dropped 0 bases, with 12 bases sitting between them. The CDR3 DNA follows: TGCGCCAGCAGGGACAGTTCCTTCTCTGGGGCCAACGTCCTGACTTTC. This sequence encodes CASRDSSFSGANVLTF.

The chain recombines TRBV5-4 with TRBJ2-6; D is undetermined. Germline V gene sequence: CDR1 SGHNT, CDR2 YYREEE (reference sequence). Trimming removed 4 bases at V and 7 bases at J, with 12 bases between. The CDR3 totals 14 residues. The CDR3, as DNA: TGTGCCAGCAGCCCGCCCCTTGGTGCCAACGTCCTGACTTTC. Protein product: CASSPPLGANVLTF.

The J gene is TRBJ2-2, the V gene TRBV9; 7 nucleotides line up with TRBD1. The V segment lost 2 bases and the J segment 7 bases; nucleotides outside the gene matches: 5. In germline, CDR1 is SGDLS, CDR2 YYNGEE. The CDR3 sequence is 14 residues long. CDR3 DNA sequence: TGTGCCAGCAGCGTCGACAGGGCTGGCGGGGAGCTGTTTTTT. It is translated as CASSVDRAGGELFF.

V gene TRBV2 combines with J gene TRBJ2-2; unclear D gene. The CDR3 spans 13 residues. Germline CDR1 is SNHLY and CDR2 is FYNNEI. The germline V and J ends were trimmed by 4 bases and 1 base, with 4 bases remaining between them. CDR3 in amino acids: CASSGQNTGELFF. In DNA form, the CDR3 reads TGTGCCAGCAGTGGACAGAACACCGGGGAGCTGTTTTTT.

The chain carries TRBV28 and TRBJ2-1; D may be TRBD1 (6 bases). This CDR3 contains 16 residues. CDR1 and CDR2 from the germline V gene are MDHEN and SYDVKM. Trimming cost V 6 bases and J 0 bases, with 15 bases left between them. CDR3 DNA: TGTGCCAGCAGCTCCGTCCGGGACAACTCCTACAATGAGCAGTTCTTC. The encoded protein is CASSSVRDNSYNEQFF.

The chain joins TRBV4-3 to TRBJ2-1, with 11 positions matching TRBD2. The CDR3 is 16 amino acids. Germline V gene sequence: CDR1 LGHNA, CDR2 YSLEER. V was clipped by 0 bases and J by 7 bases; unmatched bases: 5. The CDR3 sequence is CASSQDTASGGNEQFF. The CDR3 region has the DNA TGCGCCAGCAGCCAAGATACGGCTAGCGGGGGGAATGAGCAGTTCTTC.

The chain recombines TRBV19 with TRBJ1-4; D is ambiguous. This CDR3 comprises 12 residues. The germline gives CDR1 LNHDA, CDR2 SQIVND (reference sequence). The germline V and J ends were trimmed by 8 bases and 4 bases, with 8 bases remaining between them. CDR3 in DNA: TGTGCCAGTGGAAGGAGTAATGAAAAACTGTTTTTT. Its protein is CASGRSNEKLFF.

This chain connects TRBV6-2 or TRBV6-3 to TRBJ1-5; D uncertain. Trimming pared 5 bases from V and 1 base from J, leaving 9 bases between. Per the germline V gene, CDR1 is MNHEY and CDR2 is SVGEGT. The length of the CDR3 is 14 residues. The DNA for the CDR3 is TGTGCCAGCAGTCGGGATCTCAGCAATCAGCCCCAGCATTTT. Its translation is CASSRDLSNQPQHF.

The V gene is TRBV5-1, the J gene TRBJ2-7; 11 positions agree with TRBD1. The CDR3 is made up of 14 amino acids. Trimming at V came to 3 bases and at J to 6 bases, leaving 5 bases not matched to a gene. Germline CDR1 SGHRS, CDR2 YFSETQ. As DNA, the CDR3 is TGCGCCAGCAGCTGGACGGGGACAGGGGGCGAGCAGTACTTC. Translating gives CASSWTGTGGEQYF.

The rearrangement uses TRBV9 and TRBJ2-7; 8 positions match TRBD1. Looked up from germline, CDR1 is SGDLS and CDR2 is YYNGEE. J lost 2 bases, V lost 0 bases, and 7 bases had no gene match. The CDR3 contains 16 residues. CDR3 in DNA: TGTGCCAGCAGCGTAGGGGACGGGACAGGCCCCTACGAGCAGTACTTC. This translates into CASSVGDGTGPYEQYF.

The V and J genes are TRBV27 and TRBJ2-7; TRBD1 agrees at 9 bases. V lost 6 bases and J lost 1; bases outside the gene matches: 7. This CDR3 has 15 amino acids. Per germline, CDR1 MNHEY and CDR2 SMNVEV (reference sequence). This chain's CDR3 is CASSPGQGRSYEQYF. In DNA form, the CDR3 reads TGTGCCAGCAGCCCCGGACAGGGGAGGTCCTACGAGCAGTACTTC.

V usage is TRBV6-1 and J usage is TRBJ1-2, with 9 bases matching TRBD1. V was clipped by 4 bases and J by 0 bases; unmatched bases: 12. Germline V gene data show CDR1 as MNHNS and CDR2 as SASEGT. The CDR3 extends over 18 amino acids. The CDR3 loop is CASSALGTGKRSNYGYTF. DNA for the CDR3: TGTGCCAGCAGTGCCCTCGGGACAGGGAAAAGGTCTAACTATGGCTACACCTTC.

DNA of the CDR3: TGTGCCAGCAGCCAGACAGGGGTGGTGAACACTGAAGCTTTCTTT. Translating it yields CASSQTGVVNTEAFF. The V and J genes are TRBV3-1 (or the pseudogene TRBV3-2) and TRBJ1-1; the match to TRBD1 covers 8 bases. Germline V CDR1 and CDR2: LGHDT, YNNKEL (reference sequence). V lost 3 bases to trimming and J lost 0 bases; unmatched junction nucleotides: 3. The CDR3 loop spans 15 amino acids.

The chain links TRBV4-1 to TRBJ1-4, with a weak D call TRBD1 (6 bases). The V end was cut by 3 bases, the J end by 5 bases, with 10 bases between. The CDR3 spans 14 residues. Germline V gene data show CDR1 as MGHRA and CDR2 as YSYEKL. The CDR3 region has the DNA TGCGCCAGCAGCCATCCCGACAGGAATGAAAAACTGTTTTTT. It codes for CASSHPDRNEKLFF.

The chain recombines TRBV6-2 or TRBV6-3 with TRBJ2-1, with D unclear. CDR1 is MNHEY and CDR2 is SVGEGT in the germline V gene. The CDR3 runs 11 residues. Trimming left V 2 bases short and J 15 bases short, with 11 bases between. The CDR3 DNA reads as TGTGCCAGCAGTTACGGGGTCAGGCCGTTCTTC. Its protein product is CASSYGVRPFF.